Listed here are 15 T cell receptor beta chains from one sample, sequenced in a study of blood T cell repertoires in COVID-19. Method: immunoSEQ multiplex PCR; TCRdb's copy keeps in-frame clones and lacks some. The table includes some 200,000 clones, roughly 80% detected once. Sequencing was carried out using peripheral blood. Receptors originate from a woman aged 40-49 years with COVID-19, enrolled during active disease.

The table lists this clone with a count of one. This chain joins TRBV6-6 and TRBJ2-1, with 7 positions matching TRBD2. CDR3 size: 14 residues. The V gene's germline CDR1 is MNHNY and CDR2 SVGAGI (reference sequence). Trimming removed 4 bases from V and 3 bases from J; junction bases left unmatched: 3. Here the CDR3 reads CASSFGLDYNEQFF. CDR3 in DNA: TGTGCCAGCAGTTTCGGACTAGACTACAATGAGCAGTTCTTC.

The gene calls are TRBV6-6 and TRBJ2-2, with 8 positions matching TRBD1. V lost 11 bases to trimming and J lost 4 bases; unmatched junction nucleotides: 15. The V gene's germline CDR1 is MNHNY and CDR2 SVGAGI (reference sequence). This CDR3 spans 16 amino acids. The CDR3 reads CAARQGRFAGTGELFF. Here the CDR3 DNA reads TGTGCCGCGCGACAGGGGCGATTTGCGGGCACCGGGGAGCTGTTTTTT.

The chain recombines TRBV5-1 with TRBJ2-1; a weak D match, TRBD1 (5 bases). Germline V gives CDR1 SGHRS, CDR2 YFSETQ. This CDR3 has 15 amino acids. V was pared by 0 bases and J by 4 bases, with 11 bases between. The chain's CDR3 is CASSLDLGRYNEQFF. The CDR3 DNA reads as TGCGCCAGCAGCTTGGACTTGGGGCGGTACAATGAGCAGTTCTTC.

The V gene is TRBV12-3 or TRBV12-4, the J gene TRBJ2-5; 8 nucleotides align to TRBD1. The CDR3 loop spans 13 amino acids. With 8 bases clipped from V and 5 bases from J, the junction kept 7 bases outside the gene matches. The CDR3 sequence is CASAPGGRETQYF. The CDR3 nucleotides read TGTGCCAGCGCTCCAGGGGGCAGGGAGACCCAGTACTTC.

The V and J genes are TRBV5-4 and TRBJ2-1; D is uncertain. Germline-derived CDR1 and CDR2 are SGHNT and YYREEE (reference sequence). With 0 bases removed from V and 1 base from J, the gap between germline ends came to 8 bases. The CDR3 is 15 residues long. The CDR3 nucleotides are TGTGCCAGCAGCTTGGATGGTACATCCTACAATGAGCAGTTCTTC. Protein sequence: CASSLDGTSYNEQFF.

This chain joins TRBV3-1 (or the pseudogene TRBV3-2) and TRBJ1-3; the D gene is possibly TRBD1 (6 bases). Trimming shortened V by 5 bases and J by 3 bases, and 11 bases separated the two germline ends. CDR1 and CDR2 from the germline V gene are LGHDT and YNNKEL (reference sequence). This CDR3 is 14 amino acids long. The CDR3 DNA reads TGTGCCAGCAGCTACGGGGGGCTTGGAAACACCATATATTTT. This translates into CASSYGGLGNTIYF.

This chain joins TRBV5-1 and TRBJ1-1; D is uncertain. CDR1 is SGHRS and CDR2 is YFSETQ in the germline V gene. There are 14 residues in the CDR3. V dropped 4 bases and J dropped 6 bases, with 16 bases sitting between them. The CDR3 here is CASSVGPDVPEAFF. The CDR3 DNA sequence: TGCGCCAGCAGCGTGGGCCCAGATGTTCCTGAAGCTTTCTTT.

CDR3 sequence reads: CASSPAGRNTEAFF. The CDR3 DNA follows: TGTGCCAGCTCACCTGCGGGGCGAAACACTGAAGCTTTCTTT. The chain combines TRBV18 with TRBJ1-1; TRBD1 is a possible D gene (5 bases). Germline CDR1 reads KGHSH; CDR2 reads LQKENI. The V end lost 3 bases, the J end lost 2 bases, and 10 bases lay between the germline ends. The CDR3 length is 14 residues.

This chain connects TRBV5-8 to TRBJ1-1, with 9 bases lining up with TRBD1. The CDR3 is 14 residues long. The J segment lost 5 bases and the V segment lost 4 bases, leaving 6 bases of the junction unmatched. The germline CDR1 and CDR2 sequences are SGHTS and YDEGEE. The CDR3 loop reads CASSPRDRETEAFF. The CDR3 DNA is TGTGCCAGCAGCCCCCGGGACAGGGAGACTGAAGCTTTCTTT.

The rearrangement links TRBV7-3 to TRBJ2-3; TRBD2 matches at 10 bases. The CDR3 runs to 16 residues. Losses at the gene ends were 1 base for V and 4 bases for J; bases not matched to a gene: 5. CDR1 is SGHTA and CDR2 is FQGTGA in the germline V gene. CDR3 DNA sequence: TGTGCCAGCAGCTTAAACAGCGGGGGGGCCTCAGATACGCAGTATTTT. Residues: CASSLNSGGASDTQYF.

The rearrangement uses TRBV28 and TRBJ1-2, with 10 bases fitting TRBD1. CDR1 and CDR2 (germline): MDHEN, SYDVKM. J lost 7 bases, V lost 2 bases, and 7 bases had no gene match. The CDR3 contains 15 residues. The CDR3 region has the DNA TGTGCCAGCAGTTTAATTGGGACAGGGGCCTTTGGCTACACCTTC. Residues: CASSLIGTGAFGYTF.

The chain links TRBV27 to TRBJ2-7; TRBD1 might be the D (6 bases). V gave up 3 bases and J gave up 5 bases, with 11 bases separating them. The CDR3 length is 13 residues. Germline V gene sequence: CDR1 MNHEY, CDR2 SMNVEV (reference sequence). The chain's CDR3 is CASSFFGGDEQYV. In DNA, the CDR3 is TGTGCCAGCAGTTTCTTTGGGGGCGACGAGCAGTACGTC.

V is TRBV28 and J is TRBJ2-5; perhaps TRBD2 as D (5 bases). The germline V and J ends were trimmed by 3 bases and 6 bases, with 14 bases remaining between them. The CDR3 runs to 14 residues. Germline V gene sequence: CDR1 MDHEN, CDR2 SYDVKM. Here the CDR3 DNA reads TGTGCCAGCAGTTTTGTGGGAGACGTAAAGACCCAGTACTTC. Amino acids: CASSFVGDVKTQYF.

The genes are TRBV10-3 and TRBJ1-1, with 9 bases lining up with TRBD1. The CDR3 has 15 residues. Looked up from germline, CDR1 is ENHRY and CDR2 is SYGVKD. Trimming cost V 6 bases and J 1 base; bases outside gene matches: 6. CDR3 nucleotides: TGTGCCATCAGAGCCGGGACAGGGTCGAACACTGAAGCTTTCTTT. Protein sequence: CAIRAGTGSNTEAFF.

The chain carries TRBV9 and TRBJ1-1, with 8 bases fitting TRBD1. Germline trimming cut 4 bases from V and 11 bases from J; bases unmatched to any gene: 10. The germline gives CDR1 SGDLS, CDR2 YYNGEE. The CDR3 loop spans 13 amino acids. The CDR3 spells CASSTGQGGVAFF. The CDR3 coding sequence is TGTGCCAGCAGCACCGGACAGGGTGGGGTGGCTTTCTTT. Combining the CDR3 with reference TRBV9 and TRBJ1-1 gives the whole variable domain DSGVTQTPKHLITATGQRVTLRCSPRSGDLSVYWYQQSLDQGLQFLIQYYNGEERAKGNILERFSAQQFPDLHSELNLSSLELGDSALYFCASSTGQGGVAFFGQGTRLTVV.